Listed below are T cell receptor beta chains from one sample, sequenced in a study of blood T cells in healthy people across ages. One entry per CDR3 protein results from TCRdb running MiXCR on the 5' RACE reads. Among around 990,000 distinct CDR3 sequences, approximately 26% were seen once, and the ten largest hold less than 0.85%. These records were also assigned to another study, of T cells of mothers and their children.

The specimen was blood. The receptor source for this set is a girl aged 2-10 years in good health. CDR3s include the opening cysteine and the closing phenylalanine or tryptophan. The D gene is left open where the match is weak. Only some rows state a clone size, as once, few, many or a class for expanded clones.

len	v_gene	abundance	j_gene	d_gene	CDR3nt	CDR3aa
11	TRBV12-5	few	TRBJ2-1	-	TGTGCTAGTGGTTTGCTAGATGAGCAGTTCTTC	CASGLLDEQFF
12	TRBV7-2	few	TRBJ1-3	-	TGTGCCAGCAGCGCAGCCAGAAACACCATATATTTT	CASSAARNTIYF
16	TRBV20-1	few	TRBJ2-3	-	TGCAGTGCCGGACTAACGGGCCCAGCCTTCACAGATACGCAGTATTTT	CSAGLTGPAFTDTQYF
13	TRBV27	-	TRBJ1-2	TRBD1	TGTGCCAGCAGTTACAGGGGAAGGTATGGCTACACCTTC	CASSYRGRYGYTF
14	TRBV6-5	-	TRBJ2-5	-	TGTGCCAGCAGTTACTCGGCCCTCCAAGAGACCCAGTACTTC	CASSYSALQETQYF
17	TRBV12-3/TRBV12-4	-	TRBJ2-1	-	TGTGCCAGCGGTTTCTCCCCAACTAGCTCGATCTACAATGAGCAGTTCTTC	CASGFSPTSSIYNEQFF
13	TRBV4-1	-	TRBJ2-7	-	TGCGCCAGCAGCCCGGACTATGCCTACGAGCAGTACTTC	CASSPDYAYEQYF
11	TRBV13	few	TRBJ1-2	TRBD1	TGTGCCAGCAGCTCACAGGGGACAGACACCTTC	CASSSQGTDTF
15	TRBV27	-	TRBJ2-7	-	TGTGCCAGCAGTTTAAGGGACACCCCTACTTACGAGCAGTACTTC	CASSLRDTPTYEQYF
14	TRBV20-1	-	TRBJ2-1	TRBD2	TGCAGTGCTCGGACTAGCGGGAGGGTTGGTGAGCAGTTCTTC	CSARTSGRVGEQFF
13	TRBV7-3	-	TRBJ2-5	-	TGTGCCAGCAGCTTATCCATCTCCGAGACCCAGTACTTC	CASSLSISETQYF
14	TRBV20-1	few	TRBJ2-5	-	TGCAGTGCTGCCTTGGGAGGAGCGAAAGAGACTCAGTACTTC	CSAALGGAKETQYF
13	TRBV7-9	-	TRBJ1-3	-	TGTGCCAGCAGCTTCCGCTCTGGAAACACCATATATTTT	CASSFRSGNTIYF
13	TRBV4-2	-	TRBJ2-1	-	TGTGCCAGCAGCCAGGGGTATGGAAATGAGCAGTTCTTC	CASSQGYGNEQFF
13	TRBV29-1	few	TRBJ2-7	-	TGCAGCGCATGGGACCTCCCACCCTACGAGCAGTACTTC	CSAWDLPPYEQYF
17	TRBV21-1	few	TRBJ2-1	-	TGTGCCAGCAGCAAATCAGGGGGCGGGCGCTCCTACAATGAGCAGTTCTTC	CASSKSGGGRSYNEQFF
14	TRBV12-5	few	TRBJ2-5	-	TGTGCTAGTGGAGACCGGGACTACCAAGAGACCCAGTACTTC	CASGDRDYQETQYF
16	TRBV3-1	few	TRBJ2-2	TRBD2	TGTGCCAGCAGCCAACGACTAGCGGGAGATGTCGGGGAGCTGTTTTTT	CASSQRLAGDVGELFF
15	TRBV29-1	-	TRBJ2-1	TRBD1	TGCAGCGTTGAAGCCGGGACAGATGACTACAATGAGCAGTTCTTC	CSVEAGTDDYNEQFF
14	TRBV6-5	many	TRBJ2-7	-	TGTGCCAGCAGTTACATCGACGGAGCCTACGAGCAGTACTTC	CASSYIDGAYEQYF
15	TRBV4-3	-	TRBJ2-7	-	TGCGCCAGCAGCCAAGACGACGAGGGGCTGTACGAGCAGTACTTC	CASSQDDEGLYEQYF
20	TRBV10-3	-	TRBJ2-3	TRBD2	TGTGCCATCAGTGAACCCGACGGGACTAGCGGGAATAGTTACACAGATACGCAGTATTTT	CAISEPDGTSGNSYTDTQYF
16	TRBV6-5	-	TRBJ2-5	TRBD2	TGTGCCAGCAGTTCGGGTAGGCTAGCGGGAGGTGAGACCCAATACTTC	CASSSGRLAGGETQYF
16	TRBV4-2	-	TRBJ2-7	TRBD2	TGTGCCAGCAGCCCCATTACTAGCGGGAGTACCTACGAGCAGTACTTC	CASSPITSGSTYEQYF
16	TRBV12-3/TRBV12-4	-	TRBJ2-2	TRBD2	TGTGCCAGCGGGCAAACTAGCGGGACAGACACCGGGGAGCTGTTTTTT	CASGQTSGTDTGELFF
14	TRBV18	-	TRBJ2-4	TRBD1	TGTGCCAGCTCACTCGACAGGGGGAAAAACATTCAGTACTTC	CASSLDRGKNIQYF
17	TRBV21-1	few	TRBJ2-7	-	TGTGCCAGCAGCTTTCGACCGAGGACGGGTTTCAACTACGAGCAGTACTTC	CASSFRPRTGFNYEQYF
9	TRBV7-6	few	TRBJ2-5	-	TGTGCCAGCATGGAGACCCAGTACTTC	CASMETQYF
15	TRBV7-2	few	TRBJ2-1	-	TGTGCCAGCAGCCCCCGTTACAGCTCCTACAATGAGCAGTTCTTC	CASSPRYSSYNEQFF
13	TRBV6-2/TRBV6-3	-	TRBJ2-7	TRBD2	TGTGCCAGCAGCTTCGGACTAGCGGACGAGCAGTACTTC	CASSFGLADEQYF
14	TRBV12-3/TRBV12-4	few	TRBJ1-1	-	TGTGCCAGCAGGGTGGGGGTAAGAGGGACTGAAGCTTTCTTT	CASRVGVRGTEAFF
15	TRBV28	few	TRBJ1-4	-	TGTGCCACCAGTCGGCCGGCAGCAACTAATGAAAAACTGTTTTTT	CATSRPAATNEKLFF
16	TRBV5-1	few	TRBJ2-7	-	TGCGCCAGCAGCTTGGATATGGGCGGGACTGTCGACGAGCAGTACTTC	CASSLDMGGTVDEQYF
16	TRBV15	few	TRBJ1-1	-	TGTGCCACCAGCAGAGATCGCGGGGGGCGCGGGACTGAAGCTTTCTTT	CATSRDRGGRGTEAFF
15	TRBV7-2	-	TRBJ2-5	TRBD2	TGTGCCAGCAGCAACCCTAGCGGGGATCAAGAGACCCAGTACTTC	CASSNPSGDQETQYF
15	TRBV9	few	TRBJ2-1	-	TGTGCCAGCAGCGTAGGAGGGGGTCAGTACAATGAGCAGTTCTTC	CASSVGGGQYNEQFF
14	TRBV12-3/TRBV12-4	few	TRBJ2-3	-	TGTGCCAGCAGTTTAATGGGGGGAGGAGATACGCAGTATTTT	CASSLMGGGDTQYF
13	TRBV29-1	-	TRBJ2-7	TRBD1	TGCAGCGCGGAGGACAGGGTCTCCTACGAGCAGTACTTC	CSAEDRVSYEQYF